These T cell receptor beta chains were read from a single sample in a study of PD-L1 blockade in urothelial cancer. The method was immunoSEQ multiplex PCR; TCRdb's version includes in-frame clones alone and lacks a portion of them. The sample consists of 41,000 or so clones, approximately 85% of them appearing once. The sequences come from PBMCs, collected around atezolizumab (anti-PD-L1) treatment. The origin of the receptors is a man between 65 and 79 years old with urothelial cancer. The CDR3 runs from the conserved cysteine through the conserved F or W. A D gene is named only where the DNA matches it firmly. Clone size is given for some rows only: seen once, a few or many times, or a class if the clone is expanded.

d_call	clone_size	j_call	v_call	cdr3_aa	cdr3_nt
.	.	TRBJ2-7	TRBV10-3	CAISESTPGESYEQYF	TGTGCCATCAGTGAGTCGACGCCAGGTGAATCCTACGAGCAGTACTTC
.	.	TRBJ2-3	TRBV10-1	CASSEKDYYNTDTQYF	TGCGCCAGCAGTGAAAAAGACTATTACAACACAGATACGCAGTATTTT
TRBD2	few	TRBJ2-7	TRBV6-5	CASSSMTSGRRYEQYF	TGTGCCAGCAGTTCGATGACTAGCGGGAGAAGGTACGAGCAGTACTTC
.	.	TRBJ2-2	TRBV14	CASSRRRTGELFF	TGTGCCAGCAGCCGGAGACGGACCGGGGAGCTGTTTTTT
.	few	TRBJ1-4	TRBV15	CATSRDWGVGEKLFF	TGTGCCACCAGCAGAGATTGGGGGGTGGGTGAAAAACTGTTTTTT
TRBD2	.	TRBJ2-3	TRBV4-2	CASSPTGTSGGDGTDTQYF	TGTGCCAGCAGCCCCACCGGGACTAGCGGGGGGGATGGCACAGATACGCAGTATTTT
TRBD2	.	TRBJ2-2	TRBV5-1	CASSLRASGLTGELFF	TGCGCCAGCAGCTTGAGGGCTAGCGGACTTACCGGGGAGCTGTTTTTT
TRBD2	.	TRBJ2-1	TRBV5-1	CASREPGLAGLEQFF	TGCGCCAGCAGAGAACCGGGACTAGCGGGACTTGAGCAGTTCTTC
TRBD2	.	TRBJ2-7	TRBV5-1	CASSLEIAGPREQYF	TGCGCCAGCAGCTTGGAAATAGCGGGGCCTAGGGAGCAGTACTTC
.	.	TRBJ1-3	TRBV28	CASSSLRGPRGNTIYF	TGTGCCAGCAGTTCTTTAAGGGGCCCCCGCGGAAACACCATATATTTT
TRBD2	once	TRBJ2-3	TRBV29-1	CSVEDLGGLAGRSHTDTQYF	TGCAGCGTTGAAGATCTGGGGGGACTAGCGGGTCGAAGTCACACAGATACGCAGTATTTT
.	.	TRBJ1-5	TRBV7-2	CASSLYAGEGQPQHF	TGTGCCAGCAGCTTATATGCAGGGGAGGGTCAGCCCCAGCATTTT
.	.	TRBJ1-4	TRBV30	CAWTPNSEKLFF	TGTGCCTGGACACCAAACAGTGAAAAACTGTTTTTT
TRBD2	.	TRBJ2-1	TRBV5-4	CASTPSGGGYNEQFF	TGTGCCAGCACCCCGAGCGGCGGGGGTTACAATGAGCAGTTCTTC
TRBD2	few	TRBJ2-3	TRBV5-1	CASSPGTSGRSDTQYF	TGCGCCAGCAGCCCGGGGACTAGCGGGAGATCAGATACGCAGTATTTT
.	.	TRBJ2-2	TRBV7-6	CASSSPLRQNTGELFF	TGTGCCAGCAGCTCCCCGCTGAGGCAGAACACCGGGGAGCTGTTTTTT
.	.	TRBJ1-1	TRBV7-9	CASSFDPGQRNTEAFF	TGTGCCAGCAGCTTTGATCCGGGACAACGGAACACTGAAGCTTTCTTT
.	few	TRBJ1-3	TRBV6-5	CASSTGISGNTIYF	TGTGCCAGCAGTACAGGGATCTCTGGAAACACCATATATTTT
TRBD2	once	TRBJ2-1	TRBV7-2	CASTSDRWREAEQFF	TGTGCCAGCACCTCAGATAGGTGGCGGGAGGCTGAGCAGTTCTTC
.	once	TRBJ2-5	TRBV28	CASSPGGQRETQYF	TGTGCCAGCAGCCCCGGGGGACAGAGGGAGACCCAGTACTTC
.	.	TRBJ2-7	TRBV15	CATSPTWSMGEQYF	TGTGCCACCAGCCCGACTTGGTCTATGGGCGAGCAGTACTTC
TRBD1	.	TRBJ1-1	TRBV7-8	CASSLPGTGDWSTEAFF	TGTGCCAGCAGCTTGCCCGGGACAGGGGATTGGAGCACTGAAGCTTTCTTT
TRBD2	.	TRBJ2-1	TRBV10-1	CASSEGKRGPYNEQFF	TGCGCCAGCAGTGAGGGGAAGCGGGGACCCTACAATGAGCAGTTCTTC
TRBD1	.	TRBJ2-3	TRBV18	CASSPRDRSTDTQYF	TGTGCCAGCTCGCCCCGGGACAGGAGCACAGATACGCAGTATTTT
TRBD2	.	TRBJ2-1	TRBV27	CASNQGTSGSSVQFF	TGTGCCAGCAATCAGGGGACTAGCGGGAGTTCTGTGCAGTTCTTC
TRBD2	.	TRBJ2-7	TRBV27	CASSLREGGYEQYF	TGTGCCAGCAGTTTACGGGAGGGGGGATACGAGCAGTACTTC
TRBD1	.	TRBJ2-1	TRBV19	CASSRDRGSYNEQFF	TGTGCCAGTAGTAGGGACAGGGGGTCCTACAATGAGCAGTTCTTC
TRBD1	.	TRBJ2-5	TRBV27	CASRGTVGETQYF	TGTGCCAGCAGAGGGACAGTAGGCGAGACCCAGTACTTC
TRBD1	.	TRBJ1-5	TRBV5-3	CARSLQGADQPQHF	TGTGCCAGAAGCTTACAGGGGGCCGATCAGCCCCAGCATTTT
.	.	TRBJ1-2	TRBV11-2	CASSPGPTNYGYTF	TGTGCCAGCAGCCCAGGGCCTACTAACTATGGCTACACCTTC
TRBD1	once	TRBJ1-5	TRBV6-1	CASDRGLNQPQHF	TGTGCCAGTGACAGGGGCCTCAATCAGCCCCAGCATTTT
.	.	TRBJ2-3	TRBV29-1	CSVELLGTDTQYF	TGCAGCGTTGAACTACTAGGCACAGATACGCAGTATTTT
.	.	TRBJ2-7	TRBV6-1	CASSEFAGAYEQYF	TGTGCCAGCAGTGAATTTGCGGGGGCTTACGAGCAGTACTTC
.	.	TRBJ2-5	TRBV2	CASSEGVGWAQETQYF	TGTGCCAGCAGTGAAGGAGTGGGTTGGGCCCAAGAGACCCAGTACTTC
.	.	TRBJ1-2	TRBV7-8	CASSLGGRGYGYTF	TGTGCCAGCAGCTTAGGAGGCCGGGGGTATGGCTACACCTTC
TRBD1	.	TRBJ2-3	TRBV18	CASSGRQGAHRDTQYF	TGTGCCAGCTCGGGCCGACAGGGGGCTCATAGAGATACGCAGTATTTT
.	few	TRBJ1-5	TRBV2	CASSEYRLSNQPQHF	TGTGCCAGCAGTGAATACAGGTTGAGCAATCAGCCCCAGCATTTT
TRBD2	.	TRBJ2-1	TRBV4-1	CASSQAGGTSGNEQFF	TGCGCCAGCAGCCAGGCCGGCGGGACTAGCGGCAATGAGCAGTTCTTC
TRBD1	.	TRBJ2-5	TRBV18	CASSGQGAQYF	TGTGCCAGCTCAGGACAGGGGGCCCAGTACTTC
TRBD1	.	TRBJ2-7	TRBV2	CASSRQGAESSYEQYF	TGTGCCAGCAGTCGACAGGGGGCCGAGAGCTCCTACGAGCAGTACTTC
.	.	TRBJ1-1	TRBV27	CASSQQVMNTEAFF	TGTGCCAGCAGTCAACAGGTCATGAACACTGAAGCTTTCTTT
.	.	TRBJ1-1	TRBV2	CASSELDSVTEAFF	TGTGCCAGCAGTGAACTGGACAGCGTCACTGAAGCTTTCTTT
.	.	TRBJ1-1	TRBV11-2	CASSPGVGTEAFF	TGTGCCAGCAGCCCAGGGGTGGGCACTGAAGCTTTCTTT
TRBD1	.	TRBJ1-1	TRBV5-4	CASSSFKGAGTEAFF	TGTGCCAGCAGCTCATTTAAGGGGGCGGGCACTGAGGCTTTCTTT
TRBD2	.	TRBJ2-1	TRBV7-3	CASSLLGSGRASEQFF	TGTGCCAGCAGCTTATTAGGCAGCGGGAGGGCCAGTGAGCAGTTCTTC
TRBD1	.	TRBJ1-2	TRBV27	CASSFIAGGDRGPNGYTF	TGTGCCAGCAGTTTTATCGCGGGGGGGGACAGGGGGCCCAATGGCTACACCTTC
TRBD1	.	TRBJ1-5	TRBV7-2	CASSERGRGQPQHF	TGTGCCAGCAGCGAAAGGGGGCGCGGTCAGCCCCAGCATTTT
.	.	TRBJ1-1	TRBV5-1	CASSFESGLGEAFF	TGCGCCAGCAGCTTCGAATCAGGTCTTGGTGAAGCTTTCTTT
TRBD1	few	TRBJ2-3	TRBV5-6	CASSFGSGTGRYTDTQYF	TGTGCCAGCAGCTTTGGTTCCGGGACAGGGCGCTACACAGATACGCAGTATTTT
TRBD1	.	TRBJ1-2	TRBV28	CASSIGTGVNYGYTF	TGTGCCAGCAGTATCGGGACAGGGGTAAACTATGGCTACACCTTC
TRBD1	few	TRBJ2-7	TRBV6-5	CASSYSTGQGEQYF	TGTGCCAGCAGTTACTCGACAGGGCAAGGCGAGCAGTACTTC